The 24 T cell receptor beta chains reported below all come from one sample, sequenced in a study of human T cells and chemical hapten exposure (dated by TCRdb to 2020 to 2023). In light of the paper, this sample's time point label describes: pre-sensitization, week 0. In the paper's terms, the treatment or condition label means: therapeutic diphenylcyclopropenone sensitization with weekly scalp DPC. Library preparation employed RACE. The reads were generated on a NextSeq 500. TCRdb's own reprocessing of the public reads used fastp at Q25 and MiXCR and kept productive beta chains. Rows merge per CDR3 protein into single entries with the most common DNA and genes. Within this sample are some 330,000 distinct CDR3 sequences, with over 5% of them counted one time only. Around 8% of the sample goes to the ten largest clones. This specimen was whole blood, taken in connection with sensitization to the hapten diphenylcyclopropenone (DPC). These receptors were taken from a woman between 18 and 29 years old with alopecia areata. Some clones in this sample may be carry-over from other donors' samples.

This clonotype appeared a single time. The rearrangement uses TRBV9 and TRBJ2-1; D uncertain. The germline V gene encodes CDR1 SGDLS and CDR2 YYNGEE. This CDR3 is 12 amino acids long. Trimming cost V 0 bases and J 8 bases, with 6 bases left between them. CDR3 nucleotides: TGTGCCAGCAGCGTAGGACGCCATGAGCAGTTCTTC. Translated, it gives CASSVGRHEQFF.

This clonotype was recorded many times. The rearrangement joins TRBV28 to TRBJ2-7, with unresolved D. Germline V gene data show CDR1 as MDHEN and CDR2 as SYDVKM. Trimming took 4 bases from V and 2 from J, leaving 6 bases between them. This CDR3 has 12 residues. CDR3 nucleotide sequence: TGTGCCAGCAGTTCCCCCGCCTACGAGCAGTACTTC. Its protein is CASSSPAYEQYF.

This clonotype was seen repeatedly, ten times or more. The V gene is TRBV7-2, the J gene TRBJ1-5; the match to TRBD1 covers 8 bases. The CDR3 length is 16 residues. Germline CDR1 reads SGHTA; CDR2 reads FQGNSA. V was pared by 1 base and J by 2 bases, with 4 bases of the junction left unmatched. In DNA form, the CDR3 reads TGTGCCAGCAGCTTAGACGGACAGGGAGGCAATCAGCCCCAGCATTTT. Amino acid sequence: CASSLDGQGGNQPQHF.

The table lists this clonotype with a few counts. This sequence joins TRBV5-6 and TRBJ2-4, with a weak D call TRBD1 (6 bases). The germline gives CDR1 SGHDT, CDR2 YYEEEE. The CDR3 totals 15 residues. Trimming pared 5 bases from V and 4 bases from J, leaving 16 bases between. The CDR3 loop is CASSLSRTAKNIQYF. The DNA of the CDR3 is TGTGCCAGCAGTCTGTCCAGGACAGCAAAAAACATTCAGTACTTC.

This clonotype was counted a few times. This chain's CDR3 is CASSGGTVLSYNSPLHF. In nucleotides, the CDR3 is TGTGCCAGCAGCGGAGGGACAGTTCTCTCCTATAATTCACCCCTCCACTTT. This chain connects TRBV9 to TRBJ1-6; 7 bases map to TRBD1. V lost 3 bases and J lost 0; bases outside the gene matches: 6. Germline loops: CDR1 SGDLS, CDR2 YYNGEE. The CDR3 has 17 residues.

This clonotype came up many times. The genes are TRBV10-3 and TRBJ1-6, with D hard to call. Germline-derived CDR1 and CDR2 are ENHRY and SYGVKD. CDR3 length: 13 residues. The V end was cut by 6 bases, the J end by 8 bases, with 11 bases between. The CDR3 nucleotides read TGTGCCATCAGGACTGACTGGGATTCACCCCTCCACTTT. It is translated as CAIRTDWDSPLHF.

This CDR3 is CASSLGDRASGNTIYF. In DNA, the CDR3 is TGTGCCAGCAGCTTGGGAGACAGGGCCTCTGGAAACACCATATATTTT. The chain combines TRBV5-6 with TRBJ1-3, with TRBD1 matching 7 bases. This CDR3 is built from 16 residues. The junction had 3 bases not matched to a gene; V was cut back by 0 bases and J by 0 bases. Germline V lookup: CDR1 SGHDT, CDR2 YYEEEE.

This clonotype was detected only a few times. The chain has TRBV4-3 and TRBJ1-4, with D unclear. CDR3 length: 16 residues. V lost 3 bases and J lost 1, with 12 bases in between. Germline assignment: CDR1 LGHNA and CDR2 YSLEER. The CDR3, as DNA: TGCGCCAGCAGCCAGGGAGGAGGTGGAACTAATGAAAAACTGTTTTTT. Its protein is CASSQGGGGTNEKLFF.

This clonotype was seen only a few times. The V gene is TRBV6-5, the J gene TRBJ1-4; D is perhaps TRBD1 (6 bases). The CDR3 sequence is 15 residues long. The V end lost 4 bases, the J end lost 8 bases, and 17 bases lay between the germline ends. The germline V gene has CDR1 MNHEY and CDR2 SVGAGI. The CDR3 DNA reads TGTGCCAGCAGTTTAGCGGGGGGCCTCGGGGAAAAACTGTTTTTT. Amino acids: CASSLAGGLGEKLFF.

This clonotype came up many times. The genes are TRBV5-1 and TRBJ2-2, with 10 positions matching TRBD1. The junction had 9 bases not matched to a gene; V was cut back by 4 bases and J by 6 bases. Looked up from germline, CDR1 is SGHRS and CDR2 is YFSETQ. The CDR3 sequence is 16 residues long. The CDR3 is CASSGGTGEVAGELFF. The CDR3 DNA reads TGCGCCAGCAGCGGCGGGACAGGGGAAGTAGCCGGGGAGCTGTTTTTT.

There are many counts of this clonotype. The chain joins TRBV27 to TRBJ2-7; 8 bases fit TRBD2. Looked up from germline, CDR1 is MNHEY and CDR2 is SMNVEV (reference sequence). V lost 0 bases to trimming and J lost 0 bases; unmatched junction nucleotides: 10. CDR3 length equals 18 residues. The CDR3 loop reads CASSLSIPLAGYSYEQYF. In nucleotides, the CDR3 is TGTGCCAGCAGTTTATCGATTCCCTTAGCGGGATACTCCTACGAGCAGTACTTC.

This clonotype showed up many times. The gene calls are TRBV7-3 and TRBJ1-6, with a weak D call TRBD1 (5 bases). Germline lookup yields CDR1 SGHTA and CDR2 FQGTGA. The CDR3 sequence is 18 residues long. Trimming cost V 0 bases and J 0 bases, with 12 bases left between them. The CDR3 loop reads CASSLTGVQGSYNSPLHF. CDR3 DNA sequence: TGTGCCAGCAGCTTAACCGGGGTGCAGGGCTCCTATAATTCACCCCTCCACTTT. Full variable domain (missing parts from reference TRBV7-3 and TRBJ1-6): GAGVSQTPSNKVTEKGKYVELRCDPISGHTALYWYRQSLGQGPEFLIYFQGTGAADDSGLPNDRFFAVRPEGSVSTLKIQRTERGDSAVYLCASSLTGVQGSYNSPLHFGNGTRLTVT.

This clonotype has a count of ten or more. The chain recombines TRBV4-2 with TRBJ1-1, with 9 bases lining up with TRBD1. V trimming: 3 bases; J trimming: 6 bases; junction bases outside the gene matches: 2. Germline V lookup: CDR1 LGHNA, CDR2 YNFKEQ. The CDR3 sequence is 13 residues long. The CDR3 sequence: CASSQGDRAEAFF. CDR3 DNA sequence: TGTGCCAGCAGCCAGGGGGACAGGGCTGAAGCTTTCTTT.

This clonotype was seen at least ten times. The chain uses TRBV7-9 and TRBJ2-6; 12 nucleotides align to TRBD1. The trim removed 6 bases at V and 2 bases at J, leaving 5 bases unmatched. Germline loops: CDR1 SEHNR, CDR2 FQNEAQ (reference sequence). CDR3 length equals 17 residues. CDR3: CASRARDRGPGANVLTF. The CDR3 DNA follows: TGTGCCAGCAGGGCCAGGGACAGGGGGCCTGGGGCCAACGTCCTGACTTTC. The variable domain in full, completed from reference TRBV7-9 and TRBJ2-6, reads DTGVSQNPRHKITKRGQNVTFRCDPISEHNRLYWYRQTLGQGPEFLTYFQNEAQLEKSRLLSDRFSAERPKGSFSTLEIQRTEQGDSAMYLCASRARDRGPGANVLTFGAGSRLTVL.

This clonotype was observed at least ten times. The chain combines TRBV25-1 with TRBJ2-2, with D tentatively TRBD1 or TRBD2 (5 bases each). Germline CDR1 MGHDK, CDR2 SYGVNS. CDR3 length equals 16 residues. The V end was cut by 0 bases, the J end by 5 bases, with 13 bases between. The CDR3 sequence: CASSEYLRGVTGELFF. CDR3 in DNA: TGTGCCAGCAGTGAATATCTACGAGGGGTGACCGGGGAGCTGTTTTTT.

This clonotype was recorded at least ten times. This chain connects TRBV7-2 to TRBJ2-3; TRBD1 agrees at 7 bases. Unmatched junction bases numbered 6, after V lost 6 bases and J lost 6 bases. The germline CDR1 and CDR2 sequences are SGHTA and FQGNSA. The length of the CDR3 is 13 residues. CDR3 in DNA: TGTGCCAGCAGGGGGGACAGAGATGATACGCAGTATTTT. Amino acids: CASRGDRDDTQYF.

The chain uses TRBV20-1 and TRBJ2-1; 7 positions agree with TRBD1. The J segment lost 2 bases and the V segment lost 0 bases, leaving 10 bases of the junction unmatched. The germline gives CDR1 DFQATT, CDR2 SNEGSKA (reference sequence). CDR3 length: 17 amino acids. CDR3 sequence: CSARDKKGQSTYNEQFF. CDR3 DNA sequence: TGCAGTGCTAGAGATAAAAAGGGACAGAGCACCTACAATGAGCAGTTCTTC.

This clonotype was recorded a few times. This chain connects TRBV11-2 to TRBJ1-1; 8 bases fit TRBD1. The CDR3 runs to 15 residues. Trimming took 2 bases from V and 4 from J; bases not matched to a gene: 6. Germline V gene sequence: CDR1 SGHAT, CDR2 FQNNGV. Here the CDR3 DNA reads TGTGCCAGCAGCTTAACTCCCGGGACAGGCACTGAAGCTTTCTTT. Its translation is CASSLTPGTGTEAFF.

This clonotype showed up just a few times. The genes are TRBV4-3 and TRBJ2-1; the D gene is possibly TRBD1 (6 bases). The germline V gene has CDR1 LGHNA and CDR2 YSLEER. V shed 1 base and J shed 10 bases, with 17 bases lying between them. The CDR3 runs to 15 residues. This CDR3 reads CASSQVTRGGKEQFF. The CDR3, as DNA: TGCGCCAGCAGCCAAGTTACCCGAGGGGGAAAAGAGCAGTTCTTC.

This clonotype was observed a few times. V is TRBV9 and J is TRBJ1-3; TRBD1 is a possible D gene (5 bases). Germline values: CDR1 SGDLS, CDR2 YYNGEE. V lost 4 bases to trimming and J lost 0 bases, with 14 bases between them. This CDR3 contains 16 residues. CDR3 sequence (DNA): TGTGCCAGCAGCTGGGGAGGGGAAGGCTCTGGAAACACCATATATTTT. Its translation is CASSWGGEGSGNTIYF.

This clonotype occurred many times. V is TRBV10-3 and J is TRBJ2-5; D not resolved. The CDR3 has 15 residues. Germline V lookup: CDR1 ENHRY, CDR2 SYGVKD. V was clipped by 10 bases and J by 2 bases, with 20 bases between them. The CDR3 nucleotides read TGTGCCACTAAGGCTTCGGCCGAAACTCAAGAGACCCAGTACTTC. Translated, it gives CATKASAETQETQYF.

J is TRBJ1-5 and V is TRBV20-1, with 7 bases matching TRBD1. CDR1 and CDR2 from the germline V gene are DFQATT and SNEGSKA (reference sequence). CDR3 length: 15 residues. V lost 2 bases and J lost 6; bases outside the gene matches: 10. CDR3 DNA sequence: TGCAGTGCTAGACAGAGGGGGCCGGGGACTCAGCCCCAGCATTTT. It is translated as CSARQRGPGTQPQHF.

This clonotype was counted a few times. The chain combines TRBV20-1 with TRBJ1-1; D is ambiguous. The germline V gene has CDR1 DFQATT and CDR2 SNEGSKA (reference sequence). Trimming cost V 1 base and J 2 bases, with 14 bases left between them. CDR3 length: 15 residues. CDR3 amino acids: CSARARRADNTEAFF. The CDR3 bases are TGCAGTGCTAGAGCGCGCAGAGCGGACAACACTGAAGCTTTCTTT.

The chain recombines TRBV6-2 or TRBV6-3 with TRBJ1-1; D gene uncertain. Germline V gives CDR1 MNHEY, CDR2 SVGEGT. This CDR3 contains 15 residues. V dropped 0 bases and J dropped 6 bases, with 14 bases sitting between them. CDR3 sequence: CASSYSLVGSAEAFF. CDR3 nucleotides: TGTGCCAGCAGTTACTCGTTAGTAGGGTCCGCTGAAGCTTTCTTT.